This passage covers 30 T cell receptor beta chains from one sample sequenced in a study of shared clonotypes between healthy human individuals. Produced via immunoSEQ multiplex PCR; TCRdb's table is partial and in-frame only. This sample has some 470,000 clones; 70% to 80% occur once, and the top ten carry roughly 13%. What was sequenced was PBMCs. These receptors were taken from a woman aged 40 to 55 in good health. Some clones in this sample may be carry-over from other donors' samples.

This clone was found once. V is TRBV30 and J is TRBJ2-7; weak D call: TRBD2 (6 bases). CDR3 length: 15 amino acids. Looked up from germline, CDR1 is GTSNPN and CDR2 is SVGIG (reference sequence). V dropped 2 bases and J dropped 0 bases, with 14 bases sitting between them. CDR3 amino acids: CAWSTGTSSSYEQYF. The CDR3 bases are TGTGCCTGGAGTACCGGGACTTCAAGCTCCTACGAGCAGTACTTC. Complete variable domain (other parts from reference TRBV30 and TRBJ2-7): SQTIHQWPATLVQPVGSPLSLECTVEGTSNPNLYWYRQAAGRGLQLLFYSVGIGQISSEVPQNLSASRPQDRQFILSSKKLLLSDSGFYLCAWSTGTSSSYEQYFGPGTRLTVT.

The chain couples TRBV19 to TRBJ2-7; D possibly corresponds to TRBD2 (5 bases). V was clipped by 3 bases and J by 4 bases, with 16 bases between them. There are 15 residues in the CDR3. Germline values: CDR1 LNHDA, CDR2 SQIVND (reference sequence). CDR3 loop: CASSILEAGAYEQYF. As DNA, the CDR3 is TGTGCCAGTAGTATTCTGGAGGCAGGAGCTTACGAGCAGTACTTC.

There are a few counts of this clone. This rearrangement joins TRBV2 to TRBJ2-5, with D perhaps matching TRBD1 or TRBD2 (7 bases each). The V and J ends lost 6 bases and 4 bases respectively, with 21 bases between them. CDR3 length: 16 residues. The germline V gene has CDR1 SNHLY and CDR2 FYNNEI. The CDR3 reads CASRTQTGTGGETQYF. In DNA, the CDR3 is TGTGCCAGCAGGACCCAGACAGGGACGGGGGGAGAGACCCAGTACTTC.

This clone has just a few counts. The rearrangement uses TRBV5-6 and TRBJ2-3; 7 nucleotides line up with TRBD2. The CDR3 extends over 17 amino acids. Germline V gene lookup returns CDR1 SGHDT and CDR2 YYEEEE. J lost 0 bases, V lost 4 bases, and 11 bases had no gene match. CDR3 in amino acids: CASSPPLAVASTDTQYF. For the CDR3, the DNA is TGTGCCAGCAGCCCCCCCCTAGCGGTAGCTAGCACAGATACGCAGTATTTT.

In regard to this clone: A read error is likely here: a far larger clone is one base away. This CDR3 is also generated by other DNA sequences in the sample. The CDR3 spells CASSLGGLAGVSYEQYF. DNA for the CDR3: TGTGCCAGCAGCTTAGGGGGACTAGCGGGAGTTTCCTACGAGCAGTATTTC. This chain uses TRBV7-9 with TRBJ2-7; 14 bases match TRBD2. Germline CDR1 SEHNR, CDR2 FQNEAQ (reference sequence). This CDR3 contains 17 residues.

V and J are TRBV4-2 and TRBJ1-1; 7 nucleotides match TRBD1. Unmatched junction bases numbered 11, after V lost 1 base and J lost 3 bases. From germline, CDR1 is LGHNA and CDR2 YNFKEQ. The CDR3 covers 17 residues. As DNA, the CDR3 is TGTGCCAGCAGCCAAGTCTTCTCCCAGGGGGGGGACACTGAAGCTTTCTTT. Its protein is CASSQVFSQGGDTEAFF.

The DNA of the CDR3 is TGTGCCAGCAGTCTACCACAGGGCGCGAACCAGCCCCAGCATTTT. It translates to CASSLPQGANQPQHF. The chain has TRBV28 and TRBJ1-5, with D tentatively TRBD1 (6 bases). V dropped 5 bases and J dropped 7 bases, with 18 bases sitting between them. This CDR3 has 15 amino acids. Germline CDR1 and CDR2: MDHEN and SYDVKM.

The chain couples TRBV5-1 to TRBJ2-7; TRBD1 is a possible D gene (7 bases). The germline gives CDR1 SGHRS, CDR2 YFSETQ. V lost 5 bases and J lost 2, with 14 bases in between. The CDR3 is made up of 14 amino acids. CDR3 sequence: CASSWSGGTYEQYF. In DNA, the CDR3 is TGCGCCAGCAGTTGGTCAGGGGGGACCTACGAGCAGTACTTC.

The V gene is TRBV5-1, the J gene TRBJ2-1, with D hard to call. Trimming pared 2 bases from V and 7 bases from J, leaving 13 bases between. The germline V gene encodes CDR1 SGHRS and CDR2 YFSETQ. The CDR3 totals 14 residues. This CDR3 is CASSLQPSSNEQFF. In nucleotides, the CDR3 is TGCGCCAGCAGCTTACAACCTTCCTCGAATGAGCAGTTCTTC.

The rearrangement uses TRBV9 and TRBJ2-5, with 11 bases aligning to TRBD1. The V gene end was trimmed by 4 bases and the J gene end by 4 bases; junction bases not matched to a gene: 6. This CDR3 has 15 residues. The V gene's germline CDR1 is SGDLS and CDR2 YYNGEE. The CDR3 sequence: CASSPSGTGGETQYF. CDR3 nucleotide sequence: TGTGCCAGCAGCCCCTCCGGGACAGGGGGAGAGACCCAGTACTTC.

This clone was seen only once. The V and J genes are TRBV15 and TRBJ1-5, with D uncertain. Looked up from germline, CDR1 is LNHNV and CDR2 is YYDKDF (reference sequence). The CDR3 totals 14 residues. V lost 1 base, J lost 7 bases, and 11 bases lay in between. CDR3 coding DNA: TGTGCCACCAGCAGAGGAGGAGGTGGCCAGCCCCAGCATTTT. Its translation is CATSRGGGGQPQHF.

This clone showed up just once. The rearrangement joins TRBV9 to TRBJ2-5, with 10 bases aligning to TRBD2. Germline V gives CDR1 SGDLS, CDR2 YYNGEE. V lost 3 bases and J lost 4; bases outside the gene matches: 3. This CDR3 is 14 amino acids long. CDR3 sequence reads: CASSARLAGETQYF. The CDR3 nucleotides are TGTGCCAGCAGCGCGAGACTAGCGGGAGAGACCCAGTACTTC.

There are many counts of this clone. V usage is TRBV18 and J usage is TRBJ1-1, with D possibly TRBD1 on 5 matching bases. The length of the CDR3 is 15 residues. Trimming cost V 0 bases and J 5 bases, with 13 bases left between them. Germline V gene lookup returns CDR1 KGHSH and CDR2 LQKENI. The DNA of the CDR3 is TGTGCCAGCTCACCACCTACCCACCGGGGGACTGAAGCTTTCTTT. Translation gives CASSPPTHRGTEAFF.

The chain employs TRBV15 and TRBJ2-7; D perhaps matches TRBD2 (6 bases). With 0 bases removed from V and 4 bases from J, the gap between germline ends came to 10 bases. Germline V gene data show CDR1 as LNHNV and CDR2 as YYDKDF (reference sequence). This CDR3 has 14 amino acids. The CDR3, as DNA: TGTGCCACCAGCAGAGATTTCGGGGGATACGAGCAGTACTTC. The encoded protein is CATSRDFGGYEQYF. Full variable domain (rest looked up from reference TRBV15 and TRBJ2-7): DAMVIQNPRYQVTQFGKPVTLSCSQTLNHNVMYWYQQKSSQAPKLLFHYYDKDFNNEADTPDNFQSRRPNTSFCFLDIRSPGLGDTAMYLCATSRDFGGYEQYFGPGTRLTVT.

The chain uses TRBV2 and TRBJ1-6; 7 nucleotides line up with TRBD1. Trimming took 6 bases from V and 14 from J; bases not matched to a gene: 13. Germline V gene lookup returns CDR1 SNHLY and CDR2 FYNNEI. The CDR3 length is 14 residues. In DNA, the CDR3 is TGTGCCAGCAGCACAACAGGGGTTCTGGTTTCCCTCCACTTT. It specifies CASSTTGVLVSLHF.

Comment on this clone: The same CDR3 is also encoded by other DNA sequences in this sample. The chain combines TRBV15 with TRBJ2-5, with D perhaps matching TRBD2 (6 bases). V was trimmed by 9 bases and J by 2 bases, leaving 13 bases between them. Per the germline V gene, CDR1 is LNHNV and CDR2 is YYDKDF (reference sequence). This CDR3 is built from 13 residues. The DNA for the CDR3 is TGTGCCACGTCACGGGAGAGTCAAGAGACCCAGTACTTC. Translation: CATSRESQETQYF.

This clone was observed once. The chain uses TRBV7-7 and TRBJ2-1, with D perhaps matching TRBD2 (5 bases). This CDR3 is 15 amino acids long. Looked up from germline, CDR1 is SSHAT and CDR2 is FNYEAQ (reference sequence). V lost 5 bases, J lost 2 bases, and 13 bases lay in between. This chain's CDR3 is CASSQLVTPYNEQFF. CDR3 nucleotide sequence: TGTGCCAGCAGCCAACTAGTGACCCCCTACAATGAGCAGTTCTTC.

The V and J genes are TRBV6-5 and TRBJ2-7, with TRBD2 identical over 12 bases. Trimming removed 6 bases from V and 0 bases from J; junction bases left unmatched: 3. This CDR3 region has 15 residues. Germline lookup yields CDR1 MNHEY and CDR2 SVGAGI. The DNA for the CDR3 is TGTGCCAGCAGGCGGACTAGCGGGGACTCCTACGAGCAGTACTTC. This sequence encodes CASRRTSGDSYEQYF.

This chain links TRBV18 with TRBJ1-5, with D maybe TRBD1 (6 bases). Germline V lookup: CDR1 KGHSH, CDR2 LQKENI. V was trimmed by 0 bases and J by 4 bases, leaving 13 bases between them. The CDR3 spans 16 residues. The CDR3 sequence: CASSPPLQGGNQPQHF. As DNA, the CDR3 is TGTGCCAGCTCACCACCGTTACAGGGAGGGAATCAGCCCCAGCATTTT.

The gene calls are TRBV12-1 and TRBJ2-7; the DNA was not used to check the table's D call, TRBD2. TRBV12-1 has pseudogene status. The CDR3 has 17 residues. CDR3 sequence: CASSLGLGLAGSYEQYF. CDR3 in DNA: TGTGCCAGCAGCTTGGGCTTGGGACTAGCGGGCTCCTACGAGCAGTACTTC.

V and J are TRBV29-1 and TRBJ2-1; D may be TRBD1 or TRBD2 (8 bases each). This CDR3 comprises 17 residues. Trimming took off 2 bases at V and 5 bases at J, with 22 bases between the two ends. The germline V gene encodes CDR1 SQVTM and CDR2 ANQGSEA. CDR3 sequence: CSVEWGPSGGQDNEQFF. The CDR3 bases are TGCAGCGTTGAATGGGGTCCGAGCGGGGGACAGGACAATGAGCAGTTCTTC.

The V and J genes are TRBV6-1 and TRBJ1-5; no definite D call. Trimming left V 2 bases short and J 3 bases short, with 8 bases between. Germline assignment: CDR1 MNHNS and CDR2 SASEGT. The CDR3 has 14 residues. The CDR3 coding sequence is TGTGCCAGCAGTGAACTGACGGCCAATCAGCCCCAGCATTTT. Translation: CASSELTANQPQHF.

The chain joins TRBV27 to TRBJ2-7; 11 bases line up with TRBD2. Germline V CDR1 and CDR2: MNHEY, SMNVEV (reference sequence). The CDR3 covers 15 residues. Trimming at V came to 6 bases and at J to 5 bases, leaving 9 bases not matched to a gene. The CDR3 nucleotides are TGTGCCAGCAGCCTCACTAGCGGGAGAGTCCACGAGCAGTACTTC. It yields the protein CASSLTSGRVHEQYF.

V gene TRBV7-2 combines with J gene TRBJ2-3; maybe TRBD1 (6 bases). CDR1 and CDR2 from the germline V gene are SGHTA and FQGNSA. This CDR3 has 14 residues. V lost 5 bases and J lost 2, with 11 bases in between. The CDR3 spells CASSTRTVTDTQYF. The CDR3 DNA reads TGTGCCAGCAGCACCCGGACAGTCACAGATACGCAGTATTTT.

The chain recombines TRBV6-5 with TRBJ1-1, with 7 bases aligning to TRBD1. The CDR3 spans 14 residues. From germline, CDR1 is MNHEY and CDR2 SVGAGI. J was trimmed by 4 bases and V by 2 bases; bases with no gene match: 4. The CDR3 bases are TGTGCCAGCAGTTACGACAGGGTGAGCACTGAAGCTTTCTTT. It codes for CASSYDRVSTEAFF.

There are many counts of this clone. The gene calls are TRBV28 and TRBJ1-2; weak D call: TRBD1 (6 bases). The CDR3 is 14 residues long. Germline V gives CDR1 MDHEN, CDR2 SYDVKM. Trimming left V 2 bases short and J 2 bases short, with 9 bases between. Here the CDR3 DNA reads TGTGCCAGCAGTTTAGGGGGCGGCAACTATGGCTACACCTTC. It yields the protein CASSLGGGNYGYTF.

In this sample, this clone turned up once. The rearrangement links TRBV23-1 to TRBJ2-7; the D is unclear. TRBV23-1 is noted as an ORF with a role that remains uncertain. V was trimmed by 0 bases and J by 2 bases, leaving 5 bases between them. This CDR3 has 13 residues. The CDR3 loop is CASSQSATYEQYF. For the CDR3, the DNA is TGCGCCAGCAGTCAATCCGCGACCTACGAGCAGTACTTC.

This sequence joins TRBV15 and TRBJ2-7; 9 nucleotides align to TRBD2. Germline loops: CDR1 LNHNV, CDR2 YYDKDF (reference sequence). V dropped 3 bases and J dropped 3; count of bases not matched to a gene: 3. This CDR3 has 14 residues. The CDR3 coding sequence is TGTGCCACCAGCAGCGTTAGCGGGAGCTACGAGCAGTACTTC. It translates to CATSSVSGSYEQYF.

The chain combines TRBV25-1 with TRBJ1-1; D gene ambiguous. This CDR3 comprises 11 residues. CDR1 is MGHDK and CDR2 is SYGVNS in the germline V gene. The V end was cut by 6 bases, the J end by 7 bases, with 9 bases between. The CDR3 is CASRLTGEAFF. The CDR3 DNA is TGTGCCAGCAGGCTGACTGGTGAAGCTTTCTTT.

The CDR3 DNA is TGTGCCAGTAGTCAGGGGCTGGAGGTTGAGCAGTTCTTC. Protein product: CASSQGLEVEQFF. The chain recombines TRBV19 with TRBJ2-1; a weak D match, TRBD1 (6 bases). From germline, CDR1 is LNHDA and CDR2 SQIVND (reference sequence). There are 13 residues in the CDR3. Trimming removed 5 bases at V and 9 bases at J, with 14 bases between.